Following are 25 T cell receptor beta chains from one sample sequenced in a study of T cells in localized non-small cell lung cancer. Libraries were prepared by immunoSEQ multiplex PCR; TCRdb keeps only in-frame clonotypes and omits some of them. The repertoire consists of about 75,000 clones, with about 84% occurring once and the leading ten covering 9.5%. The source was peripheral blood, collected before any cancer treatment. All receptors come from an older female donor with stage I lung adenocarcinoma.

As regards this clone: One end of the junction varies from germline; a read error may be responsible. The genes are TRBV7-7 and TRBJ1-1, with a possible D match to TRBD1 (5 bases). CDR1 and CDR2 from the germline V gene are SSHAT and FNYEAQ (reference sequence). The CDR3 spans 13 residues. CDR3 nucleotides: TGTGCTAGCAGCCAGACAGCGAACACTGAAGCTTTCTTT. Translation: CASSQTANTEAFF.

The chain couples TRBV6-1 to TRBJ2-1, with D hard to call. CDR3 length: 13 amino acids. Germline CDR1 and CDR2: MNHNS and SASEGT. Trimming pared 5 bases from V and 4 bases from J, leaving 9 bases between. The chain's CDR3 is CASSSNRYNEQFF. The CDR3 DNA is TGTGCCAGCAGTTCTAACAGATACAATGAGCAGTTCTTC.

In its sample, this clone was seen a few times. The V gene is TRBV4-1, the J gene TRBJ2-1, with 11 nucleotides matching TRBD1. Germline CDR1 MGHRA, CDR2 YSYEKL. V lost 4 bases to trimming and J lost 4 bases; unmatched junction nucleotides: 3. The length of the CDR3 is 15 residues. The CDR3 spells CASSPWDRGYNEQFF. The CDR3 DNA is TGCGCCAGCAGCCCTTGGGACAGGGGGTACAATGAGCAGTTCTTC.

The rearrangement joins TRBV9 to TRBJ1-6; the D is unclear. The germline V gene has CDR1 SGDLS and CDR2 YYNGEE. The CDR3 loop spans 14 amino acids. V was shortened by 3 bases and J by 6 bases, with 10 bases between the two germline ends. CDR3 sequence reads: CASSGLPANSPLHF. The CDR3 DNA reads as TGTGCCAGCAGCGGTCTGCCCGCTAATTCACCCCTCCACTTT. The full variable domain, with the rest looked up from reference TRBV9 and TRBJ1-6, is DSGVTQTPKHLITATGQRVTLRCSPRSGDLSVYWYQQSLDQGLQFLIQYYNGEERAKGNILERFSAQQFPDLHSELNLSSLELGDSALYFCASSGLPANSPLHFGNGTRLTVT.

This clone was found many times. The chain carries TRBV28 and TRBJ1-5; no firm D call. The germline V and J ends were trimmed by 6 bases and 9 bases, with 12 bases remaining between them. The germline V gene encodes CDR1 MDHEN and CDR2 SYDVKM. The CDR3 length is 12 residues. In nucleotides, the CDR3 is TGTGCCAGCAGCCCGCCGAGAGGGCCCCAGCATTTT. It codes for CASSPPRGPQHF.

This clone has only one observation. DNA of the CDR3: TGTGCCTGGGAGGAAGACAATGAGCAGTTCTTC. It encodes CAWEEDNEQFF. The chain joins TRBV30 to TRBJ2-1, with D unresolved. This CDR3 spans 11 amino acids. Per germline, CDR1 GTSNPN and CDR2 SVGIG (reference sequence). Trimming removed 5 bases from V and 5 bases from J, with 7 bases in between.

Here the CDR3 reads CASSPTQGRLYTF. The CDR3 bases are TGTGCCAGCAGCCCAACCCAGGGAAGACTCTACACCTTC. The rearrangement joins TRBV6-5 to TRBJ1-2; D is perhaps TRBD1 (5 bases). The germline V gene encodes CDR1 MNHEY and CDR2 SVGAGI. The length of the CDR3 is 13 residues. V was trimmed by 6 bases and J by 10 bases, leaving 18 bases between them.

The chain uses TRBV2 and TRBJ2-1, with D unresolved. Germline V CDR1 and CDR2: SNHLY, FYNNEI. The CDR3 covers 14 residues. Trimming took 1 base from V and 3 from J, leaving 7 bases between them. The CDR3 nucleotides are TGTGCCAGCAGTGAAGTGGGCAGCTACAATGAGCAGTTCTTC. It encodes CASSEVGSYNEQFF.

The CDR3 here is CASSLGKSEVINEKLFF. The CDR3 bases are TGCGCCAGCAGCTTGGGAAAGTCGGAAGTCATTAATGAAAAACTGTTTTTT. The genes are TRBV5-1 and TRBJ1-4; D is uncertain. The CDR3 spans 17 residues. The germline V gene encodes CDR1 SGHRS and CDR2 YFSETQ. Trimming removed 0 bases from V and 4 bases from J, with 16 bases in between.

The chain is built from TRBV28 and TRBJ1-2, with TRBD1 as a possible D gene (6 bases). Germline V gene sequence: CDR1 MDHEN, CDR2 SYDVKM. This CDR3 spans 14 amino acids. The V end lost 2 bases, the J end lost 5 bases, and 12 bases lay between the germline ends. CDR3 in DNA: TGTGCCAGCAGTTTAGGGGGGGCTAGGTATGGCTACACCTTC. This codes for CASSLGGARYGYTF.

CDR3 in amino acids: CAWSKTSGTDTQYF. The CDR3 nucleotides read TGTGCCTGGAGTAAGACTAGCGGCACAGATACGCAGTATTTT. J is TRBJ2-3 and V is TRBV30, with 8 bases identical to TRBD2. This CDR3 spans 14 amino acids. Germline lookup yields CDR1 GTSNPN and CDR2 SVGIG (reference sequence). The V and J ends lost 2 bases and 1 base, in that order; junction bases with no gene match: 2. Together with reference TRBV30 and TRBJ2-3, the CDR3 gives the full variable domain: SQTIHQWPATLVQPVGSPLSLECTVEGTSNPNLYWYRQAAGRGLQLLFYSVGIGQISSEVPQNLSASRPQDRQFILSSKKLLLSDSGFYLCAWSKTSGTDTQYFGPGTRLTVL.

This chain joins TRBV7-6 and TRBJ2-3, with TRBD2 matching 9 bases. The CDR3 has 17 residues. CDR1 and CDR2 from the germline V gene are SGHVS and FNYEAQ. With V trimmed by 2 bases and J by 2 bases, 8 bases remained unmatched. CDR3 protein: CASSLMPSGILTDTQYF. The CDR3 coding sequence is TGTGCCAGCAGCTTAATGCCTAGCGGGATCCTCACAGATACGCAGTATTTT. Looking up the rest from reference TRBV7-6 and TRBJ2-3 gives the full variable domain: GAGVSQSPRYKVTKRGQDVALRCDPISGHVSLYWYRQALGQGPEFLTYFNYEAQQDKSGLPNDRFSAERPEGSISTLTIQRTEQRDSAMYRCASSLMPSGILTDTQYFGPGTRLTVL.

This clone was observed a single time. The chain recombines TRBV19 with TRBJ2-7, with 9 bases identical to TRBD1. Trimming cost V 3 bases and J 7 bases; bases outside gene matches: 4. This CDR3 spans 13 amino acids. Germline CDR1 reads LNHDA; CDR2 reads SQIVND (reference sequence). The CDR3 reads CASSMGTGREQYF. The CDR3 DNA reads as TGTGCCAGTAGTATGGGGACAGGGAGAGAGCAGTACTTC.

The chain combines TRBV6-6 with TRBJ1-1; tentative D call: TRBD1 (6 bases). The CDR3 extends over 14 amino acids. Germline CDR1 reads MNHNY; CDR2 reads SVGAGI (reference sequence). The V and J ends lost 5 bases and 0 bases respectively, with 10 bases between them. CDR3 protein: CASSPGQLNTEAFF. CDR3 nucleotide sequence: TGTGCCAGCAGTCCCGGACAGCTGAACACTGAAGCTTTCTTT.

V usage is TRBV11-2 and J usage is TRBJ1-1, with 7 bases fitting TRBD1. The J segment lost 5 bases and the V segment lost 7 bases, leaving 10 bases of the junction unmatched. Germline-derived CDR1 and CDR2 are SGHAT and FQNNGV. The CDR3 length is 14 residues. CDR3 bases: TGTGCCAGCAACAGGGGCCGACAGTCAACTGAAGCTTTCTTT. Protein product: CASNRGRQSTEAFF. Together with reference TRBV11-2 and TRBJ1-1, the CDR3 gives the full variable domain: EAGVAQSPRYKIIEKRQSVAFWCNPISGHATLYWYQQILGQGPKLLIQFQNNGVVDDSQLPKDRFSAERLKGVDSTLKIQPAKLEDSAVYLCASNRGRQSTEAFFGQGTRLTVV.

This clone showed up just once. The chain is built from TRBV6-4 and TRBJ2-7; 10 nucleotides line up with TRBD1. Trimming at V came to 4 bases and at J to 4 bases, leaving 7 bases not matched to a gene. The V gene's germline CDR1 is MRHNA and CDR2 SNTAGT. The length of the CDR3 is 15 residues. The CDR3: CASSVATGGKYEQYF. The CDR3 DNA is TGTGCCAGCAGTGTCGCGACAGGGGGCAAGTACGAGCAGTACTTC.

The chain is built from TRBV9 and TRBJ1-3; tentative D call: TRBD1 (5 bases). The CDR3 is 16 residues long. V dropped 0 bases and J dropped 1 base, with 11 bases sitting between them. The germline V gene has CDR1 SGDLS and CDR2 YYNGEE. The DNA for the CDR3 is TGTGCCAGCAGCGTAGGAGGGACCCCTTCTGGAAACACCATATATTTT. Translating it yields CASSVGGTPSGNTIYF.

This clone was found a few times. V is TRBV25-1 and J is TRBJ2-4; D unresolved. Trimming cost V 3 bases and J 6 bases, with 12 bases left between them. CDR3 length: 14 amino acids. Germline CDR1 MGHDK, CDR2 SYGVNS. The CDR3 here is CASSDPAVGNIQYF. The CDR3, as DNA: TGTGCCAGCAGTGACCCCGCGGTCGGAAACATTCAGTACTTC.

The V call is TRBV5-1, the J call TRBJ1-6, with 8 bases matching TRBD1. Unmatched junction bases numbered 3, after V lost 4 bases and J lost 3 bases. The length of the CDR3 is 15 residues. Per the germline V gene, CDR1 is SGHRS and CDR2 is YFSETQ. The CDR3 spells CASSVGTGYNSPLHF. CDR3 DNA sequence: TGCGCCAGCAGCGTAGGGACAGGCTATAATTCACCCCTCCACTTT.

The chain links TRBV5-4 to TRBJ1-2; D unresolved. V shed 2 bases and J shed 8 bases, with 13 bases lying between them. This CDR3 is 13 amino acids long. Germline-derived CDR1 and CDR2 are SGHNT and YYREEE (reference sequence). For the CDR3, the DNA is TGTGCCAGCAGCTTTCCAGGAAGGAGCGGCTACACCTTC. Amino acids: CASSFPGRSGYTF.

The chain uses TRBV7-8 and TRBJ2-3; D gene unclear. The V and J ends lost 1 base and 6 bases respectively, with 5 bases between them. The CDR3 sequence is 12 residues long. CDR1 is SGHVS and CDR2 is FQNEAQ in the germline V gene. This CDR3 reads CASSLVWDTQYF. CDR3 nucleotides: TGTGCCAGCAGCTTAGTATGGGATACGCAGTATTTT.

This clone was recorded only once. The rearrangement joins TRBV29-1 to TRBJ2-5; perhaps TRBD2 as D (5 bases). CDR3 length: 14 amino acids. V was clipped by 0 bases and J by 7 bases, with 15 bases between them. Germline-derived CDR1 and CDR2 are SQVTM and ANQGSEA. The CDR3 sequence is CSVEDLLDEVTQYF. The CDR3 DNA is TGCAGCGTTGAAGATCTACTAGATGAGGTGACCCAGTACTTC.

This clone was detected only a few times. J is TRBJ2-1 and V is TRBV6-6; 7 bases agree with TRBD2. The V gene's germline CDR1 is MNHNY and CDR2 SVGAGI (reference sequence). CDR3 length: 13 amino acids. V shed 6 bases and J 6 bases; nucleotides not matched to a gene: 5. The CDR3 DNA sequence: TGTGCCAGCAGCCTTCGACTAGCCAATGAGCAGTTCTTC. It is translated as CASSLRLANEQFF.

The V and J genes are TRBV7-2 and TRBJ2-7; D possibly uses TRBD1 or TRBD2 (5 bases each). CDR1 SGHTA and CDR2 FQGNSA come from the germline V gene. The germline V and J ends were trimmed by 3 bases and 2 bases, with 11 bases remaining between them. The CDR3 sequence is 14 residues long. The CDR3 DNA reads TGTGCCAGCAGCTTTACGCAGGGACCCTACGAGCAGTACTTC. This gives the protein CASSFTQGPYEQYF.

This clone was recorded a few times. Other DNA sequences from this sample encode an identical CDR3 as well. The V and J genes are TRBV10-3 and TRBJ1-5; the D is unclear. CDR1 ENHRY and CDR2 SYGVKD come from the germline V gene. Trimming cost V 2 bases and J 4 bases, with 6 bases left between them. The CDR3 runs 13 residues. The CDR3 protein is CAISEAGNQPQHF. In nucleotides, the CDR3 is TGTGCCATCAGTGAGGCGGGAAATCAGCCCCAGCATTTT.